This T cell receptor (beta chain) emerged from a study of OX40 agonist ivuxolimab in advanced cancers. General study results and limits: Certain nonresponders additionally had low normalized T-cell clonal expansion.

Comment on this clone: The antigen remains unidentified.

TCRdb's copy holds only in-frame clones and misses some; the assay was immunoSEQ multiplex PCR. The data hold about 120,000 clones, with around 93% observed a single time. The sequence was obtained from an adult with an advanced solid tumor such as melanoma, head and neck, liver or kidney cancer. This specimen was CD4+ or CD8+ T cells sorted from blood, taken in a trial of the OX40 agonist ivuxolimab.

CDR3 in amino acids: CASKNRDNTGYTF. The CDR3 DNA reads TGTGCCAGTAAGAACAGGGACAATACTGGCTACACCTTC. V gene TRBV19 combines with J gene TRBJ1-2, with D tentatively TRBD1 (6 bases). V was clipped by 7 bases and J by 7 bases, with 16 bases between them. The CDR3 is 13 amino acids. Germline V gives CDR1 LNHDA, CDR2 SQIVND (reference sequence).